One and the same sample provided the 4 T cell receptor beta chains below, sequenced in a study of blood T cells in healthy people across ages. PCR was performed a second time for roughly 7 to 12 cycles using a sample-barcoded 5' primer and a J-beta primer mix. MiXCR was run by TCRdb on the 5' RACE reads, yielding one entry per CDR3 protein. Seen here are over 600,000 distinct CDR3 sequences, under 25% observed once, and the top ten hold approximately 3.7%. Sequencing was performed on blood. These receptors originate from a man in his 70s in good health.

J is TRBJ2-1 and V is TRBV27, with 12 bases that match TRBD1. Trimming took 1 base from V and 8 from J; bases not matched to a gene: 6. CDR1 and CDR2 (germline): MNHEY, SMNVEV (reference sequence). The CDR3 has 16 residues. The CDR3 DNA follows: TGTGCCAGCAGTTTATATGGGACAGGGGGCTCCTATGAGCAGTTCTTC. Translation: CASSLYGTGGSYEQFF.

On this clonotype: A junction end diverges from the germline sequence, so it may reflect a read error. This chain links TRBV14 with TRBJ2-5; D is uncertain. CDR1 is SGHDN and CDR2 is FVKESK in the germline V gene. The CDR3 has 13 amino acids. The CDR3 sequence: CVSNTHRKETQYF. The CDR3 nucleotides read TGTGTCAGCAACACCCACCGTAAAGAGACCCAGTACTTC.

V is TRBV2 and J is TRBJ1-5; TRBD1 matches at 8 bases. V shed 9 bases, J shed 0 bases, and the junction held 7 bases outside the gene matches. Germline V gene lookup returns CDR1 SNHLY and CDR2 FYNNEI. This CDR3 region has 15 residues. CDR3 amino acids: CARNDRGLSNQPQHF. The CDR3 DNA sequence: TGTGCCAGAAACGACAGGGGACTTAGCAATCAGCCCCAGCATTTT.

The rearrangement uses TRBV9 and TRBJ2-1; 12 bases map to TRBD2. Germline V CDR1 and CDR2: SGDLS, YYNGEE. CDR3 length: 17 amino acids. J was trimmed by 4 bases and V by 3 bases; bases with no gene match: 8. The CDR3 is CASSGLASGRAYNEQFF. CDR3 in DNA: TGTGCCAGCAGCGGACTGGCTAGCGGGAGGGCTTACAATGAGCAGTTCTTC.